The 22 T cell receptor beta chains given below trace back to one sample, sequenced in a study of spatial heterogeneity in lung cancer. TCRdb re-called the 5' RACE reads through MiXCR, storing one row per CDR3 protein. The repertoire holds tens of thousands of distinct CDR3 sequences, with roughly 12% as singletons. Sample time point: sample taken at primary tumor resection. Material for sequencing was whole RNA from tumor, nontumor lung or frozen PBMC, left unsorted. The specimen was PBMCs, collected at surgery. The source is a male donor with early-stage non-small cell lung cancer.

This clonotype was counted at least ten times. One junction end disagrees with the germline gene, perhaps due to a read error. The rearrangement uses TRBV28 and TRBJ1-6; D is uncertain. CDR3 length equals 14 residues. The germline CDR1 and CDR2 sequences are MDHEN and SYDVKM. CDR3 in DNA: TGTGCCAGCAGTTTTCTCGGGTATAATTCACCCCTCCCCTTT. This codes for CASSFLGYNSPLPF.

The table lists this clonotype with a count of one. This sequence joins TRBV28 and TRBJ2-3, with D possibly being TRBD2 (5 bases). This CDR3 comprises 14 residues. The V end was cut by 10 bases, the J end by 2 bases, with 16 bases between. In germline, CDR1 is MDHEN, CDR2 SYDVKM. The DNA of the CDR3 is TGTGCCACAACCCTAGCCGCAATCACAGATACGCAGTATTTT. This translates into CATTLAAITDTQYF. Variable domain in full (rest from reference TRBV28 and TRBJ2-3): DVKVTQSSRYLVKRTGEKVFLECVQDMDHENMFWYRQDPGLGLRLIYFSYDVKMKEKGDIPEGYSVSREKKERFSLILESASTNQTSMYLCATTLAAITDTQYFGPGTRLTVL.

This clonotype has only a few counts. The chain links TRBV7-3 to TRBJ2-3; possible D gene TRBD2, 6 bases. Trimming shortened V by 1 base and J by 6 bases, and 17 bases separated the two germline ends. In germline, CDR1 is SGHTA, CDR2 FQGTGA. The CDR3 covers 16 residues. The CDR3 DNA is TGTGCCAGCAGCTTAAGAGCGGGCGGGTCCAGGGATACGCAGTATTTT. This sequence encodes CASSLRAGGSRDTQYF.

The chain employs TRBV9 and TRBJ2-2, with 7 nucleotides matching TRBD1. CDR1 is SGDLS, CDR2 YYNGEE, per germline. V lost 4 bases, J lost 7 bases, and 7 bases stayed unmatched. This CDR3 is 14 amino acids long. The DNA for the CDR3 is TGTGCCAGCAGCTTAAGGGGGCTGGACGGGGAGCTGTTTTTT. Translated, it gives CASSLRGLDGELFF.

CDR3 nucleotides: TGTGCCAGCAGTTACTCCCCGGGGAACACTGAAGCTTTCTTT. Translated: CASSYSPGNTEAFF. The chain joins TRBV6-2 or TRBV6-3 to TRBJ1-1; D gene uncertain. The V and J ends lost 0 bases and 1 base respectively, with 6 bases between them. CDR1 and CDR2 from the germline V gene are MNHEY and SVGEGT. The length of the CDR3 is 14 residues.

This clonotype was observed a handful of times. The CDR3 DNA follows: TGTGCCAGCAGTTTCAGGGGGGCGAACACTGAAGCTTTCTTT. This codes for CASSFRGANTEAFF. J is TRBJ1-1 and V is TRBV6-5; 7 bases are a match to TRBD1. The CDR3 spans 14 residues. V gave up 4 bases and J gave up 1 base; unmatched junction bases: 3. The germline CDR1 and CDR2 sequences are MNHEY and SVGAGI.

This clonotype was detected a few times. The CDR3 DNA reads as TGTGCCAGCAGTGCGCGTACTGGGGCCAACGTCCTGACTTTC. It yields the protein CASSARTGANVLTF. V and J are TRBV27 and TRBJ2-6; D remains unclear. V lost 5 bases and J 2 bases, leaving 7 bases between the germline ends. The germline V gene has CDR1 MNHEY and CDR2 SMNVEV (reference sequence). CDR3 length: 14 amino acids.

The CDR3, as DNA: TGTGCCAGCAGCCAAAATAGGTTACCCCTCCACTTT. Its protein is CASSQNRLPLHF. The rearrangement joins TRBV3-1 to TRBJ1-6, with D hard to call. From germline, CDR1 is LGHDT and CDR2 YNNKEL (reference sequence). This CDR3 has 12 residues. V lost 2 bases and J 12 bases, leaving 8 bases between the germline ends.

This clonotype was detected many times. The rearrangement joins TRBV11-2 to TRBJ2-6, with TRBD1 as a possible D gene (6 bases). V was clipped by 5 bases and J by 0 bases, with 20 bases between them. CDR1 and CDR2 (germline): SGHAT, FQNNGV. The CDR3 runs to 19 residues. This CDR3 is CASSPDRLSLPSGANVLTF. In DNA form, the CDR3 reads TGTGCCAGCAGCCCCGACAGGTTATCACTTCCCTCTGGGGCCAACGTCCTGACTTTC.

CDR3 coding DNA: TGTGCCAGCAGTGAAAGGAGCGAATCTGAAGCTTTCTTT. It is translated as CASSERSESEAFF. This chain uses TRBV6-1 with TRBJ1-1; D gene unclear. V gave up 2 bases and J gave up 6 bases, with 10 bases separating them. The CDR3 length is 13 residues. Germline loops: CDR1 MNHNS, CDR2 SASEGT.

This clonotype was recorded many times. The chain employs TRBV12-3 or TRBV12-4 and TRBJ2-5, with 7 nucleotides matching TRBD1. Losses at the gene ends were 5 bases for V and 5 bases for J; bases not matched to a gene: 8. CDR3 length: 14 amino acids. CDR3 coding DNA: TGTGCCAGCAGTACCCGACAGGGATGGGAGACCCAGTACTTC. It translates to CASSTRQGWETQYF.

The chain has TRBV7-2 and TRBJ1-5, with unresolved D. V was cut by 5 bases and J by 0 bases, with 14 bases left in between. CDR1 and CDR2 from the germline V gene are SGHTA and FQGNSA. The CDR3 is 16 amino acids. CDR3 amino acids: CASSPRRSDSNQPQHF. The CDR3 DNA is TGTGCCAGCAGCCCTCGCAGGTCGGATAGCAATCAGCCCCAGCATTTT.

This clonotype appeared many times. This chain joins TRBV19 and TRBJ2-5; the D is unclear. The V gene's germline CDR1 is LNHDA and CDR2 SQIVND (reference sequence). The V gene lost 3 bases and the J gene lost 3 bases, with 8 bases spanning the gap. This CDR3 has 13 residues. CDR3 region: CASSISRKETQYF. The CDR3 DNA is TGTGCCAGTAGTATTTCCAGAAAAGAGACCCAGTACTTC.

In this sample, this clonotype turned up many times. J is TRBJ2-7 and V is TRBV28; TRBD1 might be the D (6 bases). This CDR3 region has 13 residues. The V end lost 5 bases, the J end lost 2 bases, and 10 bases lay between the germline ends. CDR1 MDHEN and CDR2 SYDVKM come from the germline V gene. The CDR3 bases are TGTGCCAGCAGTCTCGGACAGACCTACGAGCAGTACTTC. Translated, it gives CASSLGQTYEQYF.

In this sample, this clonotype turned up a few times. The rearrangement uses TRBV5-5 and TRBJ2-1; TRBD2 matches at 8 bases. CDR3 size: 15 residues. V trimming: 0 bases; J trimming: 2 bases; junction bases outside the gene matches: 1. In germline, CDR1 is SGHKS, CDR2 YYEKEE (reference sequence). Here the CDR3 reads CASSLGAGAYNEQFF. In DNA form, the CDR3 reads TGTGCCAGCAGCTTGGGAGCGGGGGCCTACAATGAGCAGTTCTTC.

This clonotype has a handful of counts. CDR3 loop: CASSYSSGRPFF. In DNA form, the CDR3 reads TGTGCCAGCAGCTATTCTAGCGGGAGGCCCTTCTTC. V is TRBV7-2 and J is TRBJ2-1; 11 bases align to TRBD2. Germline V gene sequence: CDR1 SGHTA, CDR2 FQGNSA. The CDR3 has 12 residues. After removal of 4 bases from V and 16 bases from J, the junction contained 6 bases not matched to a gene.

The chain links TRBV6-6 to TRBJ1-2; TRBD1 is a possible D gene (6 bases). From germline, CDR1 is MNHNY and CDR2 SVGAGI (reference sequence). The ends were cut back, 7 bases at V and 5 bases at J, with 11 bases in the middle. The CDR3 is made up of 12 amino acids. In DNA, the CDR3 is TGTGCCAGCAAAGTAGGGGGTTATGGCTACACCTTC. It is translated as CASKVGGYGYTF.

This sequence joins TRBV7-8 and TRBJ2-3, with TRBD2 matching 9 bases. Trimming at V came to 6 bases and at J to 6 bases, leaving 19 bases not matched to a gene. CDR1 is SGHVS and CDR2 is FQNEAQ in the germline V gene. This CDR3 contains 18 residues. The CDR3 sequence: CASSDTLLAGAATDTQYF. The CDR3, as DNA: TGTGCCAGCAGTGACACACTTTTAGCGGGAGCAGCCACGGATACGCAGTATTTT.

Ten or more counts support this clonotype. The genes are TRBV3-1 and TRBJ2-3; 8 positions agree with TRBD2. Germline CDR1 reads LGHDT; CDR2 reads YNNKEL (reference sequence). CDR3 length equals 15 residues. The V segment lost 2 bases and the J segment 3 bases; nucleotides outside the gene matches: 4. This CDR3 reads CASSQTLAATDTQYF. For the CDR3, the DNA is TGTGCCAGCAGCCAAACACTAGCGGCGACAGATACGCAGTATTTT.

The gene calls are TRBV20-1 and TRBJ1-5; TRBD1 might be the D (6 bases). V was pared by 0 bases and J by 4 bases, with 10 bases between. CDR1 is DFQATT and CDR2 is SNEGSKA in the germline V gene (reference sequence). CDR3 size: 14 residues. The CDR3 is CSAREWTANQPQHF. The CDR3 coding sequence is TGCAGTGCTAGAGAGTGGACAGCTAATCAGCCCCAGCATTTT.

This clonotype was picked up many times. The chain is built from TRBV20-1 and TRBJ1-6; TRBD1 might be the D (6 bases). Germline V gene data show CDR1 as DFQATT and CDR2 as SNEGSKA (reference sequence). CDR3 size: 13 residues. Trimming pared 3 bases from V and 9 bases from J, leaving 12 bases between. This CDR3 reads CSASPTGFSPLHF. CDR3 nucleotide sequence: TGCAGTGCTAGCCCAACAGGGTTTTCACCCCTCCACTTT.

The CDR3 sequence is CASSPRGRHTGELFF. CDR3 nucleotide sequence: TGCGCCAGCAGCCCCCGGGGGCGGCACACCGGGGAGCTGTTTTTT. The gene calls are TRBV5-1 and TRBJ2-2; perhaps D is TRBD1 or TRBD2 (6 bases each). Per the germline V gene, CDR1 is SGHRS and CDR2 is YFSETQ. The CDR3 is 15 residues long. Trimming stripped 4 bases from V and 3 bases from J, with 13 bases between. The full variable domain, with the rest looked up from reference TRBV5-1 and TRBJ2-2, is KAGVTQTPRYLIKTRGQQVTLSCSPISGHRSVSWYQQTPGQGLQFLFEYFSETQRNKGNFPGRFSGRQFSNSRSEMNVSTLELGDSALYLCASSPRGRHTGELFFGEGSRLTVL.